The 24 T cell receptor beta chains presented below share a single source sample, sequenced in a study of cytomegalovirus exposure and HLA in healthy donors. 60 Vbeta and 13 Jbeta primers were used in PCR. Using immunoSEQ multiplex PCR, the repertoire was profiled, and TCRdb retains in-frame clones only, with some absent. The sample yields under 200,000 clones, over 60% seen once. The specimen sequenced was PBMCs. These receptor sequences come from a woman between 50 and 59 years old in good health and CMV-seronegative.

Notes on this clone: This same CDR3 is encoded by further DNA sequences in the sample. The chain has TRBV28 and TRBJ1-2, with a weak D call TRBD1 (5 bases). The germline V and J ends were trimmed by 5 bases and 0 bases, with 10 bases remaining between them. Germline V gene data show CDR1 as MDHEN and CDR2 as SYDVKM. The CDR3 extends over 14 amino acids. This CDR3 reads CASSLGLSNYGYTF. In DNA form, the CDR3 reads TGTGCCAGCAGTCTGGGACTTTCTAACTATGGCTACACCTTC.

This CDR3 is CASTSRGQGGNQPQHF. CDR3 in DNA: TGTGCCAGCACCAGTCGGGGACAGGGTGGCAATCAGCCCCAGCATTTT. J is TRBJ1-5 and V is TRBV28; TRBD1 matches 9 bases. Per germline, CDR1 MDHEN and CDR2 SYDVKM. The CDR3 contains 16 residues. The V segment lost 7 bases and the J segment 2 bases; nucleotides outside the gene matches: 9. Drawing the rest from reference TRBV28 and TRBJ1-5, the complete variable domain is DVKVTQSSRYLVKRTGEKVFLECVQDMDHENMFWYRQDPGLGLRLIYFSYDVKMKEKGDIPEGYSVSREKKERFSLILESASTNQTSMYLCASTSRGQGGNQPQHFGDGTRLSIL.

The chain couples TRBV19 to TRBJ2-7; D not resolved. The V gene's germline CDR1 is LNHDA and CDR2 SQIVND (reference sequence). The CDR3 is 13 amino acids. V lost 6 bases to trimming and J lost 0 bases, with 9 bases between them. DNA of the CDR3: TGTGCCAGTAGGGCTGTTAACTCCTACGAGCAGTACTTC. Translating it yields CASRAVNSYEQYF.

The chain recombines TRBV27 with TRBJ2-5, with 7 nucleotides matching TRBD2. The CDR3 has 16 amino acids. Germline trimming cut 6 bases from V and 1 base from J; bases unmatched to any gene: 11. Germline V gene data show CDR1 as MNHEY and CDR2 as SMNVEV (reference sequence). The CDR3 reads CASRQTPGLLQETQYF. The CDR3 nucleotides read TGTGCCAGCAGACAGACCCCGGGACTACTCCAAGAGACCCAGTACTTC.

The chain has TRBV19 and TRBJ1-2; 8 nucleotides agree with TRBD1. The CDR3 consists of 14 residues. CDR1 LNHDA and CDR2 SQIVND come from the germline V gene (reference sequence). V lost 2 bases and J lost 4; bases outside the gene matches: 3. For the CDR3, the DNA is TGTGCCAGTAGTATACTGGACAGGGTCTATGGCTACACCTTC. Residues: CASSILDRVYGYTF.

The chain carries TRBV5-1 and TRBJ2-5; 9 positions match TRBD2. The last part of the DNA fits TRBJ2-7 better; the J call may be wrong. This CDR3 spans 16 amino acids. Germline V lookup: CDR1 SGHRS, CDR2 YFSETQ. CDR3 sequence: CASSVGDRGGVTEQYF. The CDR3 DNA is TGCGCCAGCAGCGTGGGGGATCGCGGGGGGGTTACCGAGCAGTACTTC.

This chain uses TRBV25-1 with TRBJ2-3, with a weak D call TRBD1 (6 bases). The CDR3 is 15 amino acids. Trimming left V 4 bases short and J 4 bases short, with 15 bases between. The germline CDR1 and CDR2 sequences are MGHDK and SYGVNS. The CDR3 DNA is TGTGCCAGCAGTGCCGACAGGATTGGGGCAGATACGCAGTATTTT. This sequence encodes CASSADRIGADTQYF. Full variable domain (rest looked up from reference TRBV25-1 and TRBJ2-3): EADIYQTPRYLVIGTGKKITLECSQTMGHDKMYWYQQDPGMELHLIHYSYGVNSTEKGDLSSESTVSRIRTEHFPLTLESARPSHTSQYLCASSADRIGADTQYFGPGTRLTVL.

V and J are TRBV18 and TRBJ2-7; 9 positions match TRBD2. The germline V gene has CDR1 KGHSH and CDR2 LQKENI. The CDR3 length is 18 residues. After removal of 5 bases from V and 1 base from J, the junction contained 15 bases not matched to a gene. The CDR3 nucleotides read TGTGCCAGCTCATTGGGGACTAGCTCGCCAGATGGGTCCTACGAGCAGTACTTC. The encoded protein is CASSLGTSSPDGSYEQYF.

This chain connects TRBV2 to TRBJ1-6; no clear D gene. Looked up from germline, CDR1 is SNHLY and CDR2 is FYNNEI. The CDR3 totals 14 residues. Trimming took off 5 bases at V and 5 bases at J, with 10 bases between the two ends. The CDR3 here is CASSISIDNSPLHF. In DNA, the CDR3 is TGTGCCAGCAGTATCAGTATCGATAATTCACCCCTCCACTTT.

This clone appeared once. The chain recombines TRBV5-6 with TRBJ1-2; 8 nucleotides align to TRBD1. The V and J ends lost 0 bases and 4 bases, in that order; junction bases with no gene match: 2. The CDR3 totals 14 residues. Germline lookup yields CDR1 SGHDT and CDR2 YYEEEE. In DNA, the CDR3 is TGTGCCAGCAGCTTGGCAGGGGGCCCCTATGGCTACACCTTC. Translation gives CASSLAGGPYGYTF. Complete variable domain (other parts from reference TRBV5-6 and TRBJ1-2): DAGVTQSPTHLIKTRGQQVTLRCSPKSGHDTVSWYQQALGQGPQFIFQYYEEEERQRGNFPDRFSGHQFPNYSSELNVNALLLGDSALYLCASSLAGGPYGYTFGSGTRLTVV.

A single count supports this clone. V usage is TRBV28 and J usage is TRBJ1-2; D remains ambiguous. CDR3 length: 13 amino acids. V shed 7 bases and J shed 5 bases, with 14 bases lying between them. Germline V gives CDR1 MDHEN, CDR2 SYDVKM. As DNA, the CDR3 is TGTGCCAGCAATTACCAAAAACAATATGGCTACACCTTC. Residues: CASNYQKQYGYTF.

This chain links TRBV14 with TRBJ2-7, with 11 bases aligning to TRBD2. V lost 1 base to trimming and J lost 9 bases; unmatched junction nucleotides: 11. The CDR3 runs 16 residues. Germline lookup yields CDR1 SGHDN and CDR2 FVKESK. The CDR3 region has the DNA TGTGCCAGCAGCCAAGGGCAGACTAGCGGGGTTAGATGGCAGTACTTC. It translates to CASSQGQTSGVRWQYF.

In its sample, this clone was seen once. This chain links TRBV4-2 with TRBJ2-1, with D possibly TRBD1 on 6 matching bases. Germline CDR1 reads LGHNA; CDR2 reads YNFKEQ. With 0 bases removed from V and 7 bases from J, the gap between germline ends came to 10 bases. CDR3 length: 14 residues. This CDR3 reads CASSQEIGGNEQFF. DNA for the CDR3: TGTGCCAGCAGCCAAGAAATAGGGGGAAATGAGCAGTTCTTC.

The chain uses TRBV5-1 and TRBJ2-5; D unresolved. This CDR3 spans 13 amino acids. V gave up 3 bases and J gave up 1 base, with 7 bases separating them. Germline loops: CDR1 SGHRS, CDR2 YFSETQ. The DNA of the CDR3 is TGCGCCAGCAGCTACAACAGCCAAGAGACCCAGTACTTC. Translation: CASSYNSQETQYF.

The chain's CDR3 is CASCPDRGSNQPQHF. The CDR3 coding sequence is TGTGCCAGTTGTCCTGACAGGGGCAGCAATCAGCCCCAGCATTTT. The rearrangement joins TRBV6-1 to TRBJ1-5; 8 bases agree with TRBD1. Germline CDR1 and CDR2: MNHNS and SASEGT. With V trimmed by 9 bases and J by 1 base, 8 bases remained unmatched. The CDR3 sequence is 15 residues long.

The rearrangement uses TRBV5-1 and TRBJ1-1, with 7 bases aligning to TRBD1. Germline CDR1 SGHRS, CDR2 YFSETQ. There are 13 residues in the CDR3. Trimming took 4 bases from V and 1 from J; bases not matched to a gene: 1. CDR3 sequence (DNA): TGCGCCAGCAGCCGGGACAGGAACACTGAAGCTTTCTTT. It specifies CASSRDRNTEAFF.

The CDR3 region has the DNA TGTGCCAGCAGTTTGCGGACAGGACGGGAGCAGTACTTC. Encoded protein: CASSLRTGREQYF. The gene calls are TRBV28 and TRBJ2-7, with 7 bases aligning to TRBD1. The V and J ends lost 3 bases and 7 bases, in that order; junction bases with no gene match: 6. The CDR3 covers 13 residues. Looked up from germline, CDR1 is MDHEN and CDR2 is SYDVKM.

The rearrangement links TRBV6-4 to TRBJ2-3, with TRBD2 identical over 9 bases. Looked up from germline, CDR1 is MRHNA and CDR2 is SNTAGT. The ends lost 4 bases at V and 6 bases at J; junction bases unmatched: 5. CDR3 length equals 14 residues. CDR3 residues: CASSGSGGRDTQYF. Here the CDR3 DNA reads TGTGCCAGCAGTGGTAGCGGGGGCCGTGATACGCAGTATTTT.

The gene calls are TRBV10-2 and TRBJ2-2; the D is unclear. The V end was cut by 6 bases, the J end by 6 bases, with 11 bases between. The germline CDR1 and CDR2 sequences are WSHSY and SAAADI. The CDR3 covers 13 residues. This chain's CDR3 is CASRAVGAGELFF. CDR3 coding DNA: TGCGCCAGCAGGGCGGTAGGAGCCGGGGAGCTGTTTTTT.

The chain recombines TRBV28 with TRBJ2-1, with 8 bases fitting TRBD2. The J segment lost 5 bases and the V segment lost 1 base, leaving 4 bases of the junction unmatched. Germline CDR1 reads MDHEN; CDR2 reads SYDVKM. The CDR3 is 15 amino acids. CDR3 sequence reads: CASSLSGLVNNEQFF. The CDR3 region has the DNA TGTGCCAGCAGTTTATCGGGACTAGTAAACAATGAGCAGTTCTTC.

The chain employs TRBV19 and TRBJ2-3; possibly TRBD1 for D (6 bases). V lost 5 bases, J lost 3 bases, and 9 bases lay in between. Germline assignment: CDR1 LNHDA and CDR2 SQIVND (reference sequence). The CDR3 spans 13 residues. The CDR3 here is CASSWGQTDTQYF. The CDR3 DNA follows: TGTGCCAGTAGTTGGGGGCAGACAGATACGCAGTATTTT.

This sequence joins TRBV5-6 and TRBJ2-2; maybe TRBD1 (5 bases). The V gene lost 3 bases and the J gene lost 1 base, with 13 bases spanning the gap. The CDR3 runs 16 residues. Germline V gives CDR1 SGHDT, CDR2 YYEEEE. In nucleotides, the CDR3 is TGTGCCAGCAGCTGGCCGACAGTTCGGAACACCGGGGAGCTGTTTTTT. As protein: CASSWPTVRNTGELFF.

The chain is built from TRBV28 and TRBJ2-7; no firm D call. In germline, CDR1 is MDHEN, CDR2 SYDVKM. Trimming cost V 7 bases and J 4 bases, with 14 bases left between them. This CDR3 spans 13 amino acids. DNA for the CDR3: TGTGCCAGCACTCCCACCCCACAGTACGAGCAGTACTTC. Its protein is CASTPTPQYEQYF.

This clone was detected once. V and J are TRBV9 and TRBJ2-1; D gene unclear. Trimming pared 4 bases from V and 0 bases from J, leaving 11 bases between. Germline values: CDR1 SGDLS, CDR2 YYNGEE. The CDR3 consists of 15 residues. Here the CDR3 reads CASSPVESSYNEQFF. The CDR3 coding sequence is TGTGCCAGCAGCCCCGTGGAGAGCTCCTACAATGAGCAGTTCTTC.